Listed below are T cell receptor beta chains from one sample, sequenced in a study of siplizumab effects on memory and regulatory T cells. Some clones are missing from TCRdb's copy, which holds only in-frame ones; the method was immunoSEQ multiplex PCR. The profile shows about 100,000 clones, 91% of them singletons. Source material: CD4+ T cells sorted from blood. The receptors were gathered from a human donor in good health. The conserved cysteine and the conserved F or W are not part of the CDR3 here. The D gene is left open where the match is weak.

d_call cdr3_length j_call v_call cdr3_aa
TRBD2 19 TRBJ2-6 TRBV7-3 ASSLTPVRLAGNSGANVLT
TRBD2 12 TRBJ2-2 TRBV7-2 ASSSGLAGGELF
NA 10 TRBJ1-2 TRBV29-1 SALGSNYGYT
NA 12 TRBJ1-1 TRBV7-2 ASSSGRLNTEAF
NA 15 TRBJ1-1 TRBV4-2 ASSQEITGLPEGEAF
NA 11 TRBJ2-1 TRBV5-5 ASSLFPDNEQF
NA 10 TRBJ2-5 TRBV6-5 ASSLGEETQY
NA 11 TRBJ2-7 TRBV5-4 ASNPTTGGEQY
TRBD2 14 TRBJ2-1 TRBV4-2 ASSPNLAGSYNEQF
TRBD1 12 TRBJ1-4 TRBV19 ASRPQGVEEKLF
NA 11 TRBJ1-5 TRBV7-3 ASSLGENQPQH
NA 10 TRBJ2-3 TRBV11-2 ASISRGGPQY
NA 13 TRBJ2-3 TRBV6-4 ASSDSGGNTDTQY
NA 12 TRBJ2-1 TRBV2 ASNSISFYNEQF
NA 14 TRBJ1-2 TRBV6-5 ASSYAEFGRGYGYT
TRBD2 15 TRBJ2-1 TRBV7-2 ASSLGGGGPSYNEQF
NA 10 TRBJ2-7 TRBV6-5 ASSYSNLEQY
TRBD1 18 TRBJ2-3 TRBV4-3 ASSPGEWDRGFSSTDTQY
NA 12 TRBJ1-2 TRBV11-2 ASSLGGFNYGYT
NA 11 TRBJ1-3 TRBV6-1 ASDAVAGNTIY
TRBD1 12 TRBJ2-1 TRBV5-1 ASSSGTGYNEQF
NA 12 TRBJ1-2 TRBV9 ASSVAQIAYGYT
NA 11 TRBJ2-5 TRBV6-5 ASSYGVGETQY
NA 12 TRBJ2-3 TRBV5-5 ASSSTRITDTQY
NA 11 TRBJ2-7 TRBV19 ASSSTGNYEQY
NA 11 TRBJ2-3 TRBV19 ASRFASTDTQY
TRBD1 14 TRBJ2-5 TRBV4-2 ASSQHTGQAAETQY
TRBD1 13 TRBJ2-3 TRBV7-9 ASRAGTGPADTQY
NA 12 TRBJ1-1 TRBV2 ASTSDYLNTEAF
NA 11 TRBJ1-5 TRBV7-2 ASSGRVGQPQH
NA 13 TRBJ2-1 TRBV5-6 ASSLVVPGSNEQF
NA 14 TRBJ1-1 TRBV5-1 ASSLGSGVVNTEAF
NA 13 TRBJ1-1 TRBV11-2 ASSPTGTKNTEAF
TRBD2 13 TRBJ2-7 TRBV14 ASSRGASGTYEQY
NA 12 TRBJ2-7 TRBV7-9 ASSFTTGSGEQY
NA 13 TRBJ2-1 TRBV10-3 AISESGRVANEQF
NA 11 TRBJ1-2 TRBV6-1 ASSPEGTYGYT
NA 13 TRBJ2-7 TRBV7-2 ASSLVGGRSYEQY
NA 12 TRBJ2-7 TRBV4-3 ATDTRQKTYEQY
TRBD1 17 TRBJ2-2 TRBV27 ASSPRGPLDRANTGELF
TRBD2 14 TRBJ2-5 TRBV19 ASSPQTGLAGGNRY
NA 11 TRBJ1-2 TRBV9 ASSVSEVYGYT
NA 13 TRBJ2-7 TRBV7-7 ARPQTSPRAYEQY
NA 12 TRBJ2-1 TRBV19 ASRHDRVHNEQF
TRBD1 10 TRBJ2-7 TRBV18 ASSAQGDEQY
NA 13 TRBJ2-1 TRBV2 ASSLLRGVYNEQF
NA 12 TRBJ1-2 TRBV5-6 ASTTKDRPYGYT
TRBD2 14 TRBJ2-5 TRBV23-1 ASSHTGREKGETQY
NA 11 TRBJ1-4 TRBV6-5 ASTQGYNEKLF
NA 16 TRBJ1-4 TRBV10-1 ASSESAQTVSHNEKLF